One and the same sample provided the 22 T cell receptor beta chains below, sequenced in a study of T cells in localized non-small cell lung cancer. This table comes from immunoSEQ multiplex PCR, and its TCRdb copy is limited to in-frame clones, with some not included. The sample carries 70,000 to 80,000 clones, 70% to 90% recorded once. The starting material was peripheral blood, obtained before any cancer treatment. Receptor source: a woman aged 35-70 years with stage I squamous cell lung carcinoma.

The CDR3 spells CASKIQGLGGYTF. The DNA of the CDR3 is TGTGCCAGCAAAATACAGGGTTTGGGTGGCTACACCTTC. This sequence joins TRBV2 and TRBJ1-2, with TRBD1 as a possible D gene (6 bases). Trimming removed 7 bases from V and 7 bases from J, with 16 bases in between. Germline CDR1 is SNHLY and CDR2 is FYNNEI. The CDR3 is 13 residues long.

The V gene is TRBV7-2, the J gene TRBJ1-2; D remains ambiguous. Between the trimmed V and J ends, which lost 1 base and 3 bases, there was a span of 6 bases. Germline CDR1 is SGHTA and CDR2 is FQGNSA. The CDR3 consists of 13 residues. The CDR3 sequence: CASSLDGHYGYTF. The CDR3 DNA is TGTGCCAGCAGCTTAGACGGACACTATGGCTACACCTTC.

The chain has TRBV12-5 and TRBJ2-7; D not certain. Germline V gene sequence: CDR1 LGHNT, CDR2 FRNRAP. CDR3 length: 13 residues. The V gene lost 2 bases and the J gene lost 3 bases, with 8 bases spanning the gap. CDR3 protein: CASGLYLGYEQYF. As DNA, the CDR3 is TGTGCTAGTGGTTTGTACCTCGGCTACGAGCAGTACTTC.

This clone came up once. V usage is TRBV6-5 and J usage is TRBJ1-1; 7 nucleotides align to TRBD1. This CDR3 is built from 14 residues. In germline, CDR1 is MNHEY, CDR2 SVGAGI. Trimming removed 4 bases from V and 3 bases from J; junction bases left unmatched: 5. DNA of the CDR3: TGTGCCAGCAGTTCCCAAACAGGGGACACTGAAGCTTTCTTT. Translation: CASSSQTGDTEAFF.

The chain carries TRBV5-6 and TRBJ2-7; 7 nucleotides line up with TRBD2. CDR3 length: 15 amino acids. J was trimmed by 3 bases and V by 0 bases; bases with no gene match: 6. CDR1 is SGHDT and CDR2 is YYEEEE in the germline V gene. The CDR3 DNA reads as TGTGCCAGCAGCTTGGAAAGGGAGGGGATCTACGAGCAGTACTTC. Translating gives CASSLEREGIYEQYF.

The DNA of the CDR3 is TGTGCCAGCCGGACAGGGAGGGCAACTAATGAAAAACTGTTTTTT. Its protein is CASRTGRATNEKLFF. The chain has TRBV19 and TRBJ1-4, with 8 bases fitting TRBD1. V dropped 9 bases and J dropped 0; count of bases not matched to a gene: 6. The germline gives CDR1 LNHDA, CDR2 SQIVND (reference sequence). This CDR3 is built from 15 residues.

This sequence joins TRBV6-1 and TRBJ1-4, with a possible D match to TRBD1 (6 bases). The CDR3 loop spans 13 amino acids. The germline V gene encodes CDR1 MNHNS and CDR2 SASEGT. The V gene lost 8 bases and the J gene lost 6 bases, with 13 bases spanning the gap. CDR3 in amino acids: CASEQGEDEKLFF. CDR3 bases: TGTGCCAGCGAACAGGGAGAGGATGAAAAACTGTTTTTT.

The chain links TRBV10-3 to TRBJ1-2; 7 nucleotides agree with TRBD1. The V gene end was trimmed by 2 bases and the J gene end by 4 bases; junction bases not matched to a gene: 7. The CDR3 runs to 15 residues. In germline, CDR1 is ENHRY, CDR2 SYGVKD. The CDR3 reads CAISERQGLGYGYTF. The CDR3 DNA reads as TGTGCCATCAGTGAGAGACAGGGTTTAGGCTATGGCTACACCTTC.

This sequence joins TRBV5-1 and TRBJ1-1; maybe TRBD1 (6 bases). The CDR3 totals 14 residues. The germline gives CDR1 SGHRS, CDR2 YFSETQ. V was cut by 2 bases and J by 1 base, with 9 bases left in between. CDR3 in DNA: TGCGCCAGCAGCTTACAGGGCTCGAACACTGAAGCTTTCTTT. Its translation is CASSLQGSNTEAFF.

This chain connects TRBV27 to TRBJ1-1; the match to TRBD1 covers 9 bases. CDR1 is MNHEY and CDR2 is SMNVEV in the germline V gene (reference sequence). V shed 5 bases and J 5 bases; nucleotides not matched to a gene: 6. CDR3 length equals 14 residues. CDR3 region: CASSSLTGGTEAFF. The CDR3 DNA sequence: TGTGCCAGCAGTAGCCTGACAGGGGGGACTGAAGCTTTCTTT.

This clone was recorded a few times. The chain carries TRBV19 and TRBJ1-2; the D is unclear. Germline V gene sequence: CDR1 LNHDA, CDR2 SQIVND (reference sequence). Trimming removed 3 bases from V and 0 bases from J, with 11 bases in between. This CDR3 region has 15 residues. For the CDR3, the DNA is TGTGCCAGTAGTATTCAAGGGATCGCTAACTATGGCTACACCTTC. Its protein is CASSIQGIANYGYTF.

The chain is built from TRBV5-1 and TRBJ2-7; D is perhaps TRBD2 (5 bases). Germline CDR1 SGHRS, CDR2 YFSETQ. V gave up 5 bases and J gave up 4 bases, with 13 bases separating them. The CDR3 covers 13 residues. In DNA form, the CDR3 reads TGCGCCAGCAGTGAGGGAAACGGTTACGAGCAGTACTTC. It yields the protein CASSEGNGYEQYF.

This chain uses TRBV2 with TRBJ2-1; TRBD1 agrees at 9 bases. Looked up from germline, CDR1 is SNHLY and CDR2 is FYNNEI. After removal of 5 bases from V and 2 bases from J, the junction contained 10 bases not matched to a gene. CDR3 length: 17 residues. The DNA of the CDR3 is TGTGCCAGCAGTTTGCCGGGACAGGGAAGGACCTACAATGAGCAGTTCTTC. Encoded protein: CASSLPGQGRTYNEQFF.

The genes are TRBV6-5 and TRBJ2-7, with D perhaps TRBD1 or TRBD2 (5 bases each). V was trimmed by 7 bases and J by 7 bases, leaving 14 bases between them. The CDR3 covers 12 residues. From germline, CDR1 is MNHEY and CDR2 SVGAGI. The CDR3 spells CASTQRTHEQYF. The DNA for the CDR3 is TGTGCCAGCACTCAGCGGACACATGAGCAGTACTTC.

The genes are TRBV14 and TRBJ2-5; D not resolved. The V end lost 4 bases, the J end lost 1 base, and 10 bases lay between the germline ends. The CDR3 is made up of 14 amino acids. Germline V gene sequence: CDR1 SGHDN, CDR2 FVKESK. The CDR3 region has the DNA TGTGCCAGCAGCCCTCTGTTGGCCCAAGAGACCCAGTACTTC. Amino acid sequence: CASSPLLAQETQYF.

The chain combines TRBV29-1 with TRBJ2-2; 15 positions match TRBD2. The germline V gene has CDR1 SQVTM and CDR2 ANQGSEA. The ends lost 7 bases at V and 3 bases at J; junction bases unmatched: 6. The CDR3 has 16 residues. This CDR3 is CSAGLAGGRDTGELFF. The CDR3 DNA reads as TGCAGCGCGGGACTAGCGGGGGGACGGGACACCGGGGAGCTGTTTTTT.

This sequence joins TRBV9 and TRBJ1-1; D is unclear. V dropped 4 bases and J dropped 7 bases, with 17 bases sitting between them. The CDR3 extends over 14 amino acids. CDR1 and CDR2 from the germline V gene are SGDLS and YYNGEE. The CDR3 reads CASSLQDPAVEAFF. CDR3 sequence (DNA): TGTGCCAGCAGCCTCCAAGACCCGGCGGTTGAAGCTTTCTTT.

The chain combines TRBV4-1 with TRBJ1-1; D unclear. Germline V gene data show CDR1 as MGHRA and CDR2 as YSYEKL. CDR3 length equals 14 residues. V shed 1 base and J shed 3 bases, with 9 bases lying between them. The CDR3 sequence is CASSQGRWDTEAFF. CDR3 bases: TGCGCCAGCAGCCAAGGCCGGTGGGACACTGAAGCTTTCTTT.

The gene calls are TRBV9 and TRBJ2-1; D gene unclear. Germline CDR1 is SGDLS and CDR2 is YYNGEE. The V end lost 3 bases, the J end lost 4 bases, and 5 bases lay between the germline ends. The CDR3 is made up of 12 amino acids. CDR3 DNA: TGTGCCAGCAGCGCTCAATACAATGAGCAGTTCTTC. Its translation: CASSAQYNEQFF.

The chain employs TRBV5-4 and TRBJ2-7; D perhaps matches TRBD2 (6 bases). In germline, CDR1 is SGHNT, CDR2 YYREEE (reference sequence). V was trimmed by 0 bases and J by 2 bases, leaving 12 bases between them. The CDR3 has 15 amino acids. The CDR3 here is CASSLAAGSPYEQYF. The CDR3 bases are TGTGCCAGCAGCTTGGCCGCGGGATCGCCCTACGAGCAGTACTTC.

This clone showed up just a few times. The rearrangement uses TRBV19 and TRBJ2-2, with 12 bases matching TRBD2. Germline CDR1 and CDR2: LNHDA and SQIVND (reference sequence). The CDR3 runs to 17 residues. Unmatched junction bases numbered 12, after V lost 7 bases and J lost 6 bases. The CDR3 sequence: CASTSTSGGYFSGELFF. The CDR3, as DNA: TGTGCCAGTACCTCGACTAGCGGGGGATACTTCTCCGGGGAGCTGTTTTTT.

The sample holds a few counts of this clone. This sample includes further DNA sequences coding for the same CDR3. The chain is built from TRBV9 and TRBJ1-5; D is unresolved. The germline V gene has CDR1 SGDLS and CDR2 YYNGEE. V was cut by 0 bases and J by 3 bases, with 7 bases left in between. The CDR3 extends over 14 amino acids. CDR3 region: CASSVGGYNQPQHF. The CDR3, as DNA: TGTGCCAGCAGCGTAGGAGGGTACAATCAGCCCCAGCATTTT.